A selection of T cell receptor beta chains follows, all from one sample in a study of CD8 T cells in ankylosing spondylitis. TCRdb passed the 5' RACE reads through MiXCR, listing each CDR3 protein once. The profile shows 150,000 to 250,000 distinct CDR3 sequences, roughly 13% of them singletons. The sequenced material came from blood, either unsorted or a sorted T cell fraction (not recorded which). These receptors came from a male donor with ankylosing spondylitis or in good health (not recorded which). Both conserved end residues are part of each CDR3.

len	v_gene	j_gene	CDR3aa
13	TRBV5-6	TRBJ1-4	CASSLGRGTPQFF
11	TRBV4-1	TRBJ2-7	CASSQGNEQYF
16	TRBV12-3/TRBV12-4	TRBJ1-1	CASSLGLDRGNTEAFF
14	TRBV6-5	TRBJ2-2	CASSYWGDTGELFF
13	TRBV12-3/TRBV12-4	TRBJ2-7	CASSLQGIGEQYF
15	TRBV10-3	TRBJ2-7	CAISPAGQGADEQYF
18	TRBV12-3/TRBV12-4	TRBJ2-5	CASSSTSPGQQNQETQYF
17	TRBV7-8	TRBJ2-3	CASSLGLAGGPGDTQYF
16	TRBV7-8	TRBJ1-1	CASSLARAQSSTEAFF
16	TRBV7-9	TRBJ2-7	CASSGGRGVHPYEQYF
17	TRBV6-1	TRBJ2-5	CASSEIVGDRGSETQYF
14	TRBV12-5	TRBJ2-3	CASGSGQGADTQYF
17	TRBV21-1	TRBJ2-7	CASSKGWGDSRAYEQYF
13	TRBV4-2	TRBJ2-7	CASSPAADPGKYF
14	TRBV7-9	TRBJ2-3	CASSWGRGADTQYF
11	TRBV29-1	TRBJ1-3	CSGVSGNTIYF
12	TRBV27	TRBJ2-2	CASSPRQGELFF
12	TRBV10-3	TRBJ1-1	CAISETREKAFF
14	TRBV30	TRBJ1-4	CAWSEGQGYEKLFF
16	TRBV7-9	TRBJ2-2	CASSQSGLAGPGELFF
13	TRBV2	TRBJ2-7	CASRSFDSYEQYF
14	TRBV24-1	TRBJ2-3	CATSARGSRDTQYF
12	TRBV12-3/TRBV12-4	TRBJ2-7	CASSSAGFLQYF
13	TRBV12-3/TRBV12-4	TRBJ2-1	CASSHPGYNEQFF
15	TRBV3-1	TRBJ2-3	CASSQVSGMADTQYF
13	TRBV4-1	TRBJ2-5	CASSQTSEETQYF
14	TRBV10-2	TRBJ2-1	CASSESGQGNEQFF